The rows below give T cell receptor beta chains drawn from one sample of a study of technical replicates of blood from several donors. Assay: immunoSEQ multiplex PCR; the TCRdb copy retains only in-frame clones and omits some. Among some 56,000 clones listed, about 94% were seen once. Sequenced input: PBMCs. The source of these receptors is a human donor in good health. Some clones in this sample may be carry-over from other donors' samples. Each CDR3 is given with its conserved first and last residue. The D gene is left open where the match is weak. Expanded clones get a size class; other rows say once, few or many, or leave the size out.

d_call: .; clone_size: .; v_call: TRBV14; j_call: TRBJ2-7; cdr3_aa: CASSQDANYEQYF; cdr3_nt: TGTGCCAGCAGCCAAGATGCGAACTACGAGCAGTACTTC
d_call: .; clone_size: .; v_call: TRBV10-3; j_call: TRBJ2-1; cdr3_aa: CAISDRERYNEQFF; cdr3_nt: TGTGCCATCAGTGATCGGGAGCGGTACAATGAGCAGTTCTTC
d_call: .; clone_size: .; v_call: TRBV5-1; j_call: TRBJ1-4; cdr3_aa: CASSLAPPGEKLFF; cdr3_nt: TGCGCCAGCAGCTTGGCGCCCCCCGGGGAAAAACTGTTTTTT
d_call: .; clone_size: .; v_call: TRBV6-1; j_call: TRBJ2-7; cdr3_aa: CAIRLPSYEQYF; cdr3_nt: TGTGCGATCCGCTTACCTAGCTACGAGCAGTACTTC
d_call: TRBD1; clone_size: .; v_call: TRBV19; j_call: TRBJ2-7; cdr3_aa: CASSTGGRAGDYEQYF; cdr3_nt: TGTGCCAGTAGTACAGGGGGCCGTGCTGGCGACTACGAGCAGTACTTC
d_call: TRBD1; clone_size: .; v_call: TRBV5-4; j_call: TRBJ2-5; cdr3_aa: CASSGSTGVLLETQYF; cdr3_nt: TGTGCCAGCAGCGGATCTACAGGGGTACTTTTGGAGACCCAGTACTTC
d_call: TRBD1; clone_size: .; v_call: TRBV7-6; j_call: TRBJ2-3; cdr3_aa: CASSYDRGRKGTDTQYF; cdr3_nt: TGTGCCAGCAGCTACGACAGGGGGCGCAAGGGCACAGATACGCAGTATTTT
d_call: TRBD1; clone_size: .; v_call: TRBV6-5; j_call: TRBJ2-1; cdr3_aa: CASRNGQGPGGEQFF; cdr3_nt: TGTGCCAGCAGAAACGGACAGGGGCCGGGGGGTGAGCAGTTCTTC
d_call: .; clone_size: .; v_call: TRBV5-1; j_call: TRBJ2-2; cdr3_aa: CASSLAAGLTTGELFF; cdr3_nt: TGCGCCAGCAGCTTGGCGGCAGGGTTGACCACCGGGGAGCTGTTTTTT
d_call: TRBD1; clone_size: .; v_call: TRBV9; j_call: TRBJ1-2; cdr3_aa: CASSVAGQVYGYTF; cdr3_nt: TGTGCCAGCAGCGTAGCCGGACAGGTCTATGGCTACACCTTC
d_call: TRBD1; clone_size: .; v_call: TRBV7-9; j_call: TRBJ2-7; cdr3_aa: CASSFPGTGTPYEQYF; cdr3_nt: TGTGCCAGCAGCTTCCCCGGGACAGGGACCCCCTACGAGCAGTACTTC
d_call: TRBD2; clone_size: .; v_call: TRBV4-1; j_call: TRBJ2-7; cdr3_aa: CASSQASGGAREQYF; cdr3_nt: TGCGCCAGCAGCCAGGCCAGCGGGGGGGCGAGAGAGCAGTACTTC
d_call: .; clone_size: .; v_call: TRBV18; j_call: TRBJ2-3; cdr3_aa: CASSPSAESTDTQYF; cdr3_nt: TGTGCCAGCTCACCATCGGCGGAAAGCACAGATACGCAGTATTTT
d_call: .; clone_size: .; v_call: TRBV6-5; j_call: TRBJ1-6; cdr3_aa: CASSITRDNSPLHF; cdr3_nt: TGTGCCAGCAGTATCACCCGGGATAATTCACCCCTCCACTTT
d_call: .; clone_size: few; v_call: TRBV5-5; j_call: TRBJ1-1; cdr3_aa: CASSLGFGGFEAFF; cdr3_nt: TGTGCCAGCAGCTTGGGGTTCGGGGGTTTTGAAGCTTTCTTT
d_call: .; clone_size: .; v_call: TRBV9; j_call: TRBJ2-2; cdr3_aa: CASSVFKGDTGELFF; cdr3_nt: TGTGCCAGCAGCGTCTTCAAGGGGGACACCGGGGAGCTGTTTTTT
d_call: TRBD1; clone_size: .; v_call: TRBV27; j_call: TRBJ1-1; cdr3_aa: CASRTTGGKDTEAFF; cdr3_nt: TGTGCCAGCAGGACGACAGGGGGCAAGGACACTGAAGCTTTCTTT
d_call: TRBD2; clone_size: .; v_call: TRBV7-3; j_call: TRBJ2-2; cdr3_aa: CASSAAGGSGELFF; cdr3_nt: TGTGCCAGCAGCGCAGCGGGGGGATCCGGGGAGCTGTTTTTT
d_call: .; clone_size: .; v_call: TRBV5-1; j_call: TRBJ2-3; cdr3_aa: CASSQSREGDTQYF; cdr3_nt: TGCGCCAGCAGCCAGTCGCGGGAAGGAGATACGCAGTATTTT
d_call: TRBD2; clone_size: .; v_call: TRBV11-2; j_call: TRBJ2-7; cdr3_aa: CASSSGLAGEGYEQYF; cdr3_nt: TGTGCCAGCAGTTCCGGACTGGCGGGAGAGGGCTACGAGCAGTACTTC
d_call: .; clone_size: .; v_call: TRBV7-8; j_call: TRBJ1-1; cdr3_aa: CASSLGGVGTEAFF; cdr3_nt: TGTGCCAGCAGCTTAGGCGGAGTGGGCACTGAAGCTTTCTTT
d_call: TRBD1; clone_size: .; v_call: TRBV19; j_call: TRBJ2-1; cdr3_aa: CASSIEGASSYNEQFF; cdr3_nt: TGTGCCAGTAGTATTGAGGGGGCTAGCTCCTACAATGAGCAGTTCTTC
d_call: TRBD2; clone_size: once; v_call: TRBV7-7; j_call: TRBJ2-1; cdr3_aa: CASSPAVIGGLAGEQFF; cdr3_nt: TGTGCCAGCAGCCCAGCAGTTATCGGCGGACTAGCGGGAGAGCAGTTCTTC
d_call: TRBD1; clone_size: .; v_call: TRBV7-9; j_call: TRBJ2-7; cdr3_aa: CASSFRDRVHEQYF; cdr3_nt: TGTGCCAGCAGCTTCCGGGACAGGGTCCACGAGCAGTACTTC
d_call: .; clone_size: once; v_call: TRBV11-3; j_call: TRBJ2-5; cdr3_aa: CASSLLSGQETQYF; cdr3_nt: TGTGCCAGCAGCTTACTCTCGGGACAAGAGACCCAGTACTTC
d_call: TRBD2; clone_size: .; v_call: TRBV28; j_call: TRBJ2-1; cdr3_aa: CASISGSYNEQFF; cdr3_nt: TGTGCCAGCATTAGCGGGAGTTACAATGAGCAGTTCTTC
d_call: TRBD2; clone_size: .; v_call: TRBV5-1; j_call: TRBJ2-5; cdr3_aa: CASSEGLAGGETQYF; cdr3_nt: TGCGCCAGCAGCGAGGGACTAGCGGGAGGAGAGACCCAGTACTTC
d_call: .; clone_size: .; v_call: TRBV19; j_call: TRBJ1-2; cdr3_aa: CASSMGIGGSTNYGYTF; cdr3_nt: TGTGCCAGTAGTATGGGTATTGGGGGCTCCACTAACTATGGCTACACCTTC
d_call: .; clone_size: .; v_call: TRBV7-6; j_call: TRBJ1-5; cdr3_aa: CASSLRQDQPQHF; cdr3_nt: TGTGCCAGCAGTTTACGTCAGGATCAGCCCCAGCATTTT
d_call: .; clone_size: .; v_call: TRBV25-1; j_call: TRBJ2-5; cdr3_aa: CASADPGGLTQYF; cdr3_nt: TGTGCCAGCGCCGATCCCGGCGGTTTGACCCAGTACTTC
d_call: TRBD1; clone_size: .; v_call: TRBV6-1; j_call: TRBJ1-1; cdr3_aa: CASSFQGGRTEAFF; cdr3_nt: TGTGCCAGCAGCTTCCAGGGGGGAAGGACTGAAGCTTTCTTT
d_call: .; clone_size: .; v_call: TRBV5-8; j_call: TRBJ2-4; cdr3_aa: CASSSRQRLGKNIQYF; cdr3_nt: TGTGCCAGCAGCTCGAGACAGAGGCTGGGCAAAAACATTCAGTACTTC
d_call: TRBD2; clone_size: .; v_call: TRBV18; j_call: TRBJ2-1; cdr3_aa: CASSPSSGSGNEQFF; cdr3_nt: TGTGCCAGCTCCCCCTCTAGCGGGAGTGGCAATGAGCAGTTCTTC
d_call: .; clone_size: .; v_call: TRBV4-3; j_call: TRBJ1-6; cdr3_aa: CASSQDPRVSSSPLHF; cdr3_nt: TGCGCCAGCAGCCAAGATCCTCGGGTGTCCAGTTCACCCCTCCACTTT
d_call: TRBD2; clone_size: .; v_call: TRBV7-2; j_call: TRBJ2-6; cdr3_aa: CASSLGTSGGAGANVLTF; cdr3_nt: TGTGCCAGCAGCTTAGGGACTAGCGGGGGGGCTGGGGCCAACGTCCTGACTTTC
d_call: .; clone_size: .; v_call: TRBV2; j_call: TRBJ1-1; cdr3_aa: CASKRASQDTEAFF; cdr3_nt: TGTGCCAGCAAGCGGGCTTCACAGGACACTGAAGCTTTCTTT
d_call: TRBD2; clone_size: .; v_call: TRBV7-3; j_call: TRBJ2-5; cdr3_aa: CASSPSGTSGGSGETQYF; cdr3_nt: TGTGCCAGCAGTCCTTCCGGGACTAGCGGGGGGTCAGGGGAGACCCAGTACTTC
d_call: .; clone_size: .; v_call: TRBV9; j_call: TRBJ2-3; cdr3_aa: CASSWAGSTDTQYF; cdr3_nt: TGTGCCAGCAGCTGGGCAGGTAGCACAGATACGCAGTATTTT
d_call: .; clone_size: .; v_call: TRBV5-6; j_call: TRBJ2-1; cdr3_aa: CASSLAGDEQFF; cdr3_nt: TGTGCCAGCAGCTTGGCAGGGGATGAGCAGTTCTTC
d_call: TRBD1; clone_size: .; v_call: TRBV5-1; j_call: TRBJ1-3; cdr3_aa: CASRLEGAGNTIYF; cdr3_nt: TGCGCCAGCAGATTAGAGGGGGCCGGAAACACCATATATTTT